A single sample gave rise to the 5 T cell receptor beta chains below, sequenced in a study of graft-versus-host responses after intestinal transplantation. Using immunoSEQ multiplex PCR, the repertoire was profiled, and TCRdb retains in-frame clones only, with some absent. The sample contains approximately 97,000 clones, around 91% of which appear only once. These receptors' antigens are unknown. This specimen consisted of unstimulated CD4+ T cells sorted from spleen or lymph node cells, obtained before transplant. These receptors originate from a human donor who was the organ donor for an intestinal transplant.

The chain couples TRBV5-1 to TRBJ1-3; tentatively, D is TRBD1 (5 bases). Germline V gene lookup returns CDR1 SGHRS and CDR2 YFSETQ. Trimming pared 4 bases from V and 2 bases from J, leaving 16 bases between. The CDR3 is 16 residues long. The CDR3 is CASSPTVIQAGNTIYF. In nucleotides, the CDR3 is TGCGCCAGCAGCCCCACAGTCATACAGGCTGGAAACACCATATATTTT.

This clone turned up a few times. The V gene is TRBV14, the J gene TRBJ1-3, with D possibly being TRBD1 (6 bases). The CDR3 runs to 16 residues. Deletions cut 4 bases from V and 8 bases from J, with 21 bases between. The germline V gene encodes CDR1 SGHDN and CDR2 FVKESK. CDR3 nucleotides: TGTGCCAGCAGCCCCCCCGGACAGTTTCTTGTAGACACCATATATTTT. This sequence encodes CASSPPGQFLVDTIYF.

The CDR3 coding sequence is TGTGCCAGCAGGGCGCAGGGAGGGGCCAACGTCCTGACTTTC. Its translation: CASRAQGGANVLTF. The rearrangement uses TRBV6-6 and TRBJ2-6, with D possibly matching TRBD1 (5 bases). CDR1 MNHNY and CDR2 SVGAGI come from the germline V gene (reference sequence). The CDR3 is 14 amino acids. Trimming pared 6 bases from V and 4 bases from J, leaving 10 bases between.

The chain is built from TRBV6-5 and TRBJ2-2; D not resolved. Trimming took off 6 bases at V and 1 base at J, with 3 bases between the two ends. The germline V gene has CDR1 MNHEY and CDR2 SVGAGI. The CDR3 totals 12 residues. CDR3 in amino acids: CASRRNTGELFF. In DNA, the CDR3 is TGTGCCAGCAGGAGGAACACCGGGGAGCTGTTTTTT.

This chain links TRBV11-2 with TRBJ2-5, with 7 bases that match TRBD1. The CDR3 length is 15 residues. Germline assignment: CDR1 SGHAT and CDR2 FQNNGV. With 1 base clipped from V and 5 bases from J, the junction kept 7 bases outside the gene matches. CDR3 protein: CASSLGQGMRETQYF. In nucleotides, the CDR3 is TGTGCCAGCAGCTTAGGACAGGGCATGAGGGAGACCCAGTACTTC.